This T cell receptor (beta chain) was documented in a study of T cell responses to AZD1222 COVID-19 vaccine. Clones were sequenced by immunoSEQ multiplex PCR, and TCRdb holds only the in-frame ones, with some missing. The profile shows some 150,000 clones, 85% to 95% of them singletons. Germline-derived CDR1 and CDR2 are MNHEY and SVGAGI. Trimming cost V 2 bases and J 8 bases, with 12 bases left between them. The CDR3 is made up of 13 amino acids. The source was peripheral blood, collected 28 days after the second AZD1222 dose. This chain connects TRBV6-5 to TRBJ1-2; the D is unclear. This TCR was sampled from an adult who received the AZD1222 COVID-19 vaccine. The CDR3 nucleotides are TGTGCCAGCAGTTACGGCGGGAATTACGGCTACACCTTC. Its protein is CASSYGGNYGYTF.